The clone carrying this TCR beta chain was counted a few times. Its antigen is currently unknown. The CDR3 totals 15 residues. Between the trimmed V and J ends, which lost 2 bases and 0 bases, there was a span of 10 bases. Per the germline V gene, CDR1 is MNHNS and CDR2 is SASEGT. Here immunoSEQ multiplex PCR was the method, and the copy in TCRdb shows in-frame clones only, minus some. The sample consists of about 120,000 clones, around 90% of them appearing once. This entry comes from a study of T cell responses to AZD1222 COVID-19 vaccine. In the study overall: Investigators merged groups given second doses at roughly 4 or roughly 12 weeks.

General study results and limits: At baseline, just a handful of AZD1222 recipients tested seropositive. Spike-specific TCR breadth and depth went up after people got two AZD1222 doses. Donors, mostly white British, included more females; clonal diversity was possibly underestimated.

This chain uses TRBV6-1 with TRBJ1-2; no reliable D call. This sequence was found in an adult in good health. The sample in question was peripheral blood, obtained on day 0 of AZD1222 vaccination. CDR3 nucleotide sequence: TGTGCCAGCAGTGAAAACGGACGGGCTAACTATGGCTACACCTTC. Its protein product is CASSENGRANYGYTF.